The 17 T cell receptor beta chains listed next were all sequenced from one sample in a study of T cell responses to AZD1222 COVID-19 vaccine. Using immunoSEQ multiplex PCR, the repertoire was profiled, and TCRdb retains in-frame clones only, with some absent. The top ten clones hold about 5.5% of a sample with more than 110,000 clones, about 90% of them seen once. The material was peripheral blood, obtained on day 0 of AZD1222 vaccination. The receptors come from an adult in good health.

The chain has TRBV9 and TRBJ2-7, with D unclear. The CDR3 spans 13 residues. Between the trimmed V and J ends, which lost 4 bases and 6 bases, there was a span of 14 bases. Germline CDR1 is SGDLS and CDR2 is YYNGEE. The CDR3 coding sequence is TGTGCCAGCAGCAACTTACTATCGGGCGAGCAGTACTTC. Translated: CASSNLLSGEQYF.

The V and J genes are TRBV7-2 and TRBJ1-1, with a weak D call TRBD1 (6 bases). The germline CDR1 and CDR2 sequences are SGHTA and FQGNSA. Trimming left V 5 bases short and J 1 base short, with 11 bases between. CDR3 size: 14 residues. CDR3 sequence reads: CASSATGKNTEAFF. The CDR3 DNA sequence: TGTGCCAGCAGCGCGACAGGAAAGAACACTGAAGCTTTCTTT. Supplemented by reference TRBV7-2 and TRBJ1-1, the full variable domain reads GAGVSQSPSNKVTEKGKDVELRCDPISGHTALYWYRQSLGQGLEFLIYFQGNSAPDKSGLPSDRFSAERTGGSVSTLTIQRTQQEDSAVYLCASSATGKNTEAFFGQGTRLTVV.

The rearrangement links TRBV7-2 to TRBJ2-3; 8 bases are shared with TRBD2. Losses at the gene ends were 2 bases for V and 2 bases for J; bases not matched to a gene: 3. This CDR3 spans 15 amino acids. CDR1 is SGHTA, CDR2 FQGNSA, per germline. The CDR3 region has the DNA TGTGCCAGCAGCTTAAGCGGGAGATTCACAGATACGCAGTATTTT. Its translation: CASSLSGRFTDTQYF.

The rearrangement uses TRBV7-2 and TRBJ2-1; 8 bases are shared with TRBD2. Trimming took 1 base from V and 0 from J; bases not matched to a gene: 8. The CDR3 consists of 18 residues. Germline loops: CDR1 SGHTA, CDR2 FQGNSA. CDR3 DNA sequence: TGTGCCAGCAGCTTAGAACTTCGACTAGCGAGCTCCTACAATGAGCAGTTCTTC. It translates to CASSLELRLASSYNEQFF.

V is TRBV2 and J is TRBJ1-2; unclear D gene. The V gene lost 4 bases and the J gene lost 6 bases, with 15 bases spanning the gap. CDR1 and CDR2 (germline): SNHLY, FYNNEI. CDR3 length: 14 residues. DNA for the CDR3: TGTGCCAGCAGTGCGAGCCTCTCCCCCGATGGCTACACCTTC. Translation: CASSASLSPDGYTF.

This sequence joins TRBV19 and TRBJ1-3; D uncertain. The V gene lost 3 bases and the J gene lost 0 bases, with 15 bases spanning the gap. Germline V CDR1 and CDR2: LNHDA, SQIVND (reference sequence). The CDR3 has 17 amino acids. CDR3 sequence reads: CASSIFTAASSGNTIYF. The CDR3 bases are TGTGCCAGTAGTATCTTCACAGCCGCTAGCTCTGGAAACACCATATATTTT.

This chain links TRBV12-3 or TRBV12-4 with TRBJ2-7; a possible D gene is TRBD2 (5 bases). V was shortened by 5 bases and J by 5 bases, with 13 bases between the two germline ends. The CDR3 has 13 residues. The CDR3, as DNA: TGTGCCAGCAGTCGCACTAGTTTCCACGAGCAGTACTTC. Amino acids: CASSRTSFHEQYF.

The V call is TRBV6-5, the J call TRBJ2-1, with 9 positions matching TRBD1. In germline, CDR1 is MNHEY, CDR2 SVGAGI. The CDR3 has 14 amino acids. V lost 7 bases, J lost 9 bases, and 10 bases stayed unmatched. The CDR3: CASIGTGYNAEQFF. The CDR3 DNA reads TGTGCCAGCATTGGGACAGGGTATAATGCTGAGCAGTTCTTC.

The chain couples TRBV27 to TRBJ2-1, with 11 bases fitting TRBD2. The CDR3 has 15 residues. CDR1 and CDR2 (germline): MNHEY, SMNVEV (reference sequence). V gave up 5 bases and J gave up 5 bases; unmatched junction bases: 5. CDR3 sequence reads: CASSPGTSGHNEQFF. CDR3 nucleotides: TGTGCCAGCAGTCCCGGGACTAGCGGACACAATGAGCAGTTCTTC.

This chain joins TRBV6-2 or TRBV6-3 and TRBJ1-4, with TRBD1 as a possible D gene (6 bases). This CDR3 is built from 15 residues. Deletions cut 5 bases from V and 0 bases from J, with 10 bases between. Per the germline V gene, CDR1 is MNHEY and CDR2 is SVGEGT. The CDR3 DNA follows: TGTGCCAGCAGTCCGCAGGGGACAACTAATGAAAAACTGTTTTTT. It specifies CASSPQGTTNEKLFF.

This chain uses TRBV19 with TRBJ2-3, with 7 positions matching TRBD1. The germline V gene encodes CDR1 LNHDA and CDR2 SQIVND (reference sequence). Trimming removed 3 bases from V and 4 bases from J; junction bases left unmatched: 10. This CDR3 region has 16 residues. The CDR3 here is CASSIRSGGKADTQYF. Here the CDR3 DNA reads TGTGCCAGTAGTATTCGGTCAGGGGGTAAGGCAGATACGCAGTATTTT.

This chain connects TRBV18 to TRBJ2-7; 9 nucleotides align to TRBD1. From germline, CDR1 is KGHSH and CDR2 LQKENI. V dropped 6 bases and J dropped 0; count of bases not matched to a gene: 15. There are 18 residues in the CDR3. DNA for the CDR3: TGTGCCAGCTCCCCGACTTTCCCAACAGGGGGCGGCTCCTACGAGCAGTACTTC. Residues: CASSPTFPTGGGSYEQYF.

V usage is TRBV27 and J usage is TRBJ2-7, with TRBD2 matching over 10 bases. Per the germline V gene, CDR1 is MNHEY and CDR2 is SMNVEV (reference sequence). The J segment lost 0 bases and the V segment lost 6 bases, leaving 8 bases of the junction unmatched. The CDR3 sequence is 16 residues long. For the CDR3, the DNA is TGTGCCAGCAGCCCACGGGCTAGCGGGAGCTCCTACGAGCAGTACTTC. This gives the protein CASSPRASGSSYEQYF.

The CDR3 spells CASGLVPSGGGTQYF. The CDR3, as DNA: TGTGCTAGTGGTTTGGTACCCTCCGGGGGAGGAACCCAGTACTTC. This chain links TRBV12-5 with TRBJ2-5, with TRBD2 as a possible D gene (6 bases). This CDR3 is 15 amino acids long. Looked up from germline, CDR1 is LGHNT and CDR2 is FRNRAP. Trimming stripped 0 bases from V and 8 bases from J, with 16 bases between.

The CDR3 protein is CASSLIGQSTNEKLFF. The CDR3 nucleotides are TGTGCCAGCAGTTTAATTGGACAATCAACTAATGAAAAACTGTTTTTT. The chain recombines TRBV28 with TRBJ1-4, with a possible D match to TRBD1 (5 bases). Germline CDR1 MDHEN, CDR2 SYDVKM. CDR3 length: 16 amino acids. Trimming left V 2 bases short and J 0 bases short, with 10 bases between.

V is TRBV19 and J is TRBJ2-5, with 7 bases identical to TRBD2. V trimming: 8 bases; J trimming: 2 bases; junction bases outside the gene matches: 8. This CDR3 has 14 amino acids. Germline V gene data show CDR1 as LNHDA and CDR2 as SQIVND (reference sequence). The CDR3, as DNA: TGTGCCAGTGGGACTACCGGGGGACAAGAGACCCAGTACTTC. Its translation: CASGTTGGQETQYF.

This rearrangement joins TRBV5-8 to TRBJ1-2; 8 bases are shared with TRBD1. CDR1 is SGHTS, CDR2 YDEGEE, per germline. V trimming: 2 bases; J trimming: 7 bases; junction bases outside the gene matches: 7. This CDR3 region has 14 residues. The CDR3 is CASSFPGGRVGYTF. CDR3 in DNA: TGTGCCAGCAGCTTCCCAGGGGGCAGGGTTGGCTACACCTTC. Full variable domain (outside the CDR3, taken from reference TRBV5-8 and TRBJ1-2): EAGVTQSPTHLIKTRGQQATLRCSPISGHTSVYWYQQALGLGLQFLLWYDEGEERNRGNFPPRFSGRQFPNYSSELNVNALELEDSALYLCASSFPGGRVGYTFGSGTRLTVV.